One sample yielded the 27 T cell receptor beta chains listed below, sequenced in a study of T-cell memory formation after mild COVID-19. TCRdb independently ran MiXCR on the 5' RACE reads; one entry per CDR3 protein. The sample carries 250,000 to 300,000 distinct CDR3 sequences, 15% to 20% recorded once. Sequencing was carried out using PBMCs or a T cell subset sorted from them (not recorded which). These receptors came from a man aged 18 to 29 who had mild COVID-19 (a few samples of this study predate the infection). Cell type and time point are not known.

The chain uses TRBV20-1 and TRBJ2-5; weak D call: TRBD2 (5 bases). V was pared by 6 bases and J by 5 bases, with 16 bases between. This CDR3 is 13 amino acids long. Germline CDR1 DFQATT, CDR2 SNEGSKA (reference sequence). The CDR3 DNA reads TGCAGTGCCGCGCCCGCTTCGGGGGAGACCCAGTACTTC. Amino acids: CSAAPASGETQYF.

The chain is built from TRBV4-1 and TRBJ1-5, with 7 bases aligning to TRBD1. The CDR3 contains 15 residues. Germline V CDR1 and CDR2: MGHRA, YSYEKL. The junction had 6 bases not matched to a gene; V was cut back by 6 bases and J by 1 base. The CDR3 sequence is CASSTTGASNQPQHF. CDR3 DNA sequence: TGCGCCAGCAGTACAACAGGGGCCAGCAATCAGCCCCAGCATTTT.

Many counts were recorded for this clonotype. The chain recombines TRBV5-1 with TRBJ1-1; 8 bases are a match to TRBD1. Trimming removed 3 bases from V and 5 bases from J; junction bases left unmatched: 6. The CDR3 runs 14 residues. CDR1 SGHRS and CDR2 YFSETQ come from the germline V gene. The CDR3 reads CASSSGQGRTEAFF. The CDR3 DNA sequence: TGCGCCAGCAGCTCCGGACAGGGTCGGACTGAAGCTTTCTTT.

The chain has TRBV7-2 and TRBJ2-5, with D possibly TRBD2 on 5 matching bases. V was trimmed by 6 bases and J by 1 base, leaving 15 bases between them. In germline, CDR1 is SGHTA, CDR2 FQGNSA. This CDR3 contains 15 residues. DNA of the CDR3: TGTGCCAGCAGTCGCGACATCGGAGGCCAAGAGACCCAGTACTTC. As protein: CASSRDIGGQETQYF.

The chain has TRBV9 and TRBJ2-5, with 11 bases that match TRBD2. The CDR3 loop spans 15 amino acids. The trim removed 3 bases at V and 2 bases at J, leaving 3 bases unmatched. Germline lookup yields CDR1 SGDLS and CDR2 YYNGEE. In nucleotides, the CDR3 is TGTGCCAGCAGCGGACCTAGCGGGGGGCAAGAGACCCAGTACTTC. It translates to CASSGPSGGQETQYF.

This clonotype was seen only a few times. The chain is built from TRBV4-3 and TRBJ1-1; 9 nucleotides match TRBD1. Losses at the gene ends were 4 bases for V and 5 bases for J; bases not matched to a gene: 5. In germline, CDR1 is LGHNA, CDR2 YSLEER. The CDR3 length is 14 residues. CDR3 sequence: CASSPDRGWTEAFF. In DNA, the CDR3 is TGCGCCAGCAGCCCTGACAGGGGGTGGACTGAAGCTTTCTTT.

This clonotype was counted only a few times. The chain combines TRBV30 with TRBJ1-5; TRBD1 might be the D (5 bases). CDR3 length: 13 residues. From germline, CDR1 is GTSNPN and CDR2 SVGIG (reference sequence). The ends were cut back, 3 bases at V and 6 bases at J, with 12 bases in the middle. The chain's CDR3 is CAWSRRDGQPQHF. CDR3 nucleotide sequence: TGTGCCTGGAGCCGCAGGGACGGTCAGCCCCAGCATTTT. The variable domain in full, completed from reference TRBV30 and TRBJ1-5, reads SQTIHQWPATLVQPVGSPLSLECTVEGTSNPNLYWYRQAAGRGLQLLFYSVGIGQISSEVPQNLSASRPQDRQFILSSKKLLLSDSGFYLCAWSRRDGQPQHFGDGTRLSIL.

DNA for the CDR3: TGTGCCAGCAGACAGGGGACCAACACCGGGGAGCTGTTTTTT. Translated, it gives CASRQGTNTGELFF. The gene calls are TRBV6-5 and TRBJ2-2; 7 bases match TRBD1. CDR1 MNHEY and CDR2 SVGAGI come from the germline V gene. This CDR3 region has 14 residues. J lost 2 bases, V lost 6 bases, and 3 bases had no gene match.

This clonotype was recorded a few times. The J gene is TRBJ1-5, the V gene TRBV28; D unresolved. V gave up 5 bases and J gave up 4 bases, with 18 bases separating them. CDR1 and CDR2 from the germline V gene are MDHEN and SYDVKM. This CDR3 contains 16 residues. The CDR3 nucleotides read TGTGCCAGCAGTCCCATTAGCCTCAACCTTAATCAGCCCCAGCATTTT. This codes for CASSPISLNLNQPQHF.

The chain is built from TRBV20-1 and TRBJ1-2; TRBD1 might be the D (5 bases). The germline V gene encodes CDR1 DFQATT and CDR2 SNEGSKA (reference sequence). Deletions cut 5 bases from V and 2 bases from J, with 15 bases between. The CDR3 runs 14 residues. The CDR3 region is CSAAGTPTNYGYTF. CDR3 nucleotide sequence: TGCAGTGCTGCCGGGACTCCCACCAACTATGGCTACACCTTC.

In its sample, this clonotype was seen a few times. This chain uses TRBV5-1 with TRBJ2-2; D unresolved. The CDR3 runs to 16 residues. Germline-derived CDR1 and CDR2 are SGHRS and YFSETQ. With 1 base removed from V and 1 base from J, the gap between germline ends came to 11 bases. CDR3 nucleotide sequence: TGCGCCAGCAGCTTGAGGGCAACAGAGAACACCGGGGAGCTGTTTTTT. Encoded protein: CASSLRATENTGELFF.

This clonotype was detected ten times or more. The rearrangement links TRBV12-3 or TRBV12-4 to TRBJ2-3, with 8 bases matching TRBD2. V shed 6 bases and J 4 bases; nucleotides not matched to a gene: 9. The CDR3 loop spans 15 amino acids. DNA for the CDR3: TGTGCCAGCAGCTGGGGACTAGTTCGGGCAGATACGCAGTATTTT. This gives the protein CASSWGLVRADTQYF.

The V gene is TRBV29-1, the J gene TRBJ2-3, with 8 bases fitting TRBD1. CDR3 size: 12 residues. From germline, CDR1 is SQVTM and CDR2 ANQGSEA. With 5 bases clipped from V and 5 bases from J, the junction kept 3 bases outside the gene matches. The CDR3 loop reads CSVPGGIDTQYF. In DNA form, the CDR3 reads TGCAGCGTTCCAGGGGGCATAGATACGCAGTATTTT.

This clonotype was counted a few times. The chain has TRBV20-1 and TRBJ2-3, with D uncertain. The length of the CDR3 is 13 residues. Germline CDR1 is DFQATT and CDR2 is SNEGSKA (reference sequence). Deletions cut 3 bases from V and 4 bases from J, with 11 bases between. This CDR3 is CSASPDPSDTQYF. In DNA form, the CDR3 reads TGCAGTGCTAGCCCTGATCCCTCAGATACGCAGTATTTT.

This clonotype occurred many times. This sequence joins TRBV5-1 and TRBJ1-1; weak D call: TRBD1 (6 bases). Trimming cost V 2 bases and J 4 bases, with 12 bases left between them. Germline CDR1 is SGHRS and CDR2 is YFSETQ. The CDR3 extends over 14 amino acids. As DNA, the CDR3 is TGCGCCAGCAGCTTACAGGGCGTGGGCACTGAAGCTTTCTTT. The encoded protein is CASSLQGVGTEAFF.

The V call is TRBV11-1, the J call TRBJ1-1; TRBD1 matches 7 bases. After removal of 2 bases from V and 7 bases from J, the junction contained 4 bases not matched to a gene. The CDR3 length is 13 residues. Per germline, CDR1 SGHAT and CDR2 FQDESV (reference sequence). CDR3 DNA sequence: TGTGCCAGCAGCTTAATGGGGGACAGTGAAGCTTTCTTT. Translation: CASSLMGDSEAFF.

The chain links TRBV12-3 or TRBV12-4 to TRBJ1-5; 7 nucleotides agree with TRBD1. Losses at the gene ends were 0 bases for V and 4 bases for J; bases not matched to a gene: 6. This CDR3 is 16 amino acids long. CDR3 in DNA: TGTGCCAGCAGTTTAGCGGTGGGGGACAGTAATCAGCCCCAGCATTTT. Its translation is CASSLAVGDSNQPQHF.

The chain combines TRBV5-1 with TRBJ2-5; a possible D gene is TRBD2 (6 bases). The CDR3 spans 15 residues. The germline V gene encodes CDR1 SGHRS and CDR2 YFSETQ. Trimming pared 1 base from V and 4 bases from J, leaving 14 bases between. CDR3 in DNA: TGCGCCAGCAGCTTGTACCAACTCGGGGGAGAGACCCAGTACTTC. This sequence encodes CASSLYQLGGETQYF.

The chain combines TRBV11-2 with TRBJ2-3; 13 nucleotides align to TRBD2. Per the germline V gene, CDR1 is SGHAT and CDR2 is FQNNGV. CDR3 length equals 16 residues. V lost 3 bases, J lost 4 bases, and 4 bases stayed unmatched. The CDR3: CASSFTSGGAADTQYF. The CDR3 DNA reads TGTGCCAGCAGCTTTACTAGCGGGGGGGCAGCAGATACGCAGTATTTT. The full variable domain, with the rest looked up from reference TRBV11-2 and TRBJ2-3, is EAGVAQSPRYKIIEKRQSVAFWCNPISGHATLYWYQQILGQGPKLLIQFQNNGVVDDSQLPKDRFSAERLKGVDSTLKIQPAKLEDSAVYLCASSFTSGGAADTQYFGPGTRLTVL.

The rearrangement joins TRBV10-1 to TRBJ1-3; no clear D. This CDR3 is 15 amino acids long. The germline V and J ends were trimmed by 3 bases and 0 bases, with 9 bases remaining between them. Germline values: CDR1 WNHNN, CDR2 SYGVQD (reference sequence). The CDR3 reads CASSDHRDSGNTIYF. CDR3 bases: TGCGCCAGCAGTGATCACAGAGACTCTGGAAACACCATATATTTT.

This clonotype has a count of ten or more. The chain joins TRBV4-1 to TRBJ1-6, with no clear D. Trimming shortened V by 4 bases and J by 8 bases, and 12 bases separated the two germline ends. Germline V gene sequence: CDR1 MGHRA, CDR2 YSYEKL. The CDR3 sequence is 14 residues long. This chain's CDR3 is CASSPRSVDSPLHF. The CDR3 DNA reads TGCGCCAGCAGCCCAAGATCAGTGGATTCACCCCTCCACTTT.

The chain links TRBV20-1 to TRBJ2-1; 14 nucleotides line up with TRBD2. Germline values: CDR1 DFQATT, CDR2 SNEGSKA (reference sequence). The CDR3 is 21 residues long. V was pared by 4 bases and J by 0 bases, with 17 bases of the junction left unmatched. CDR3 sequence reads: CSATNQQGLAGVLRSYNEQFF. The CDR3 nucleotides read TGCAGTGCTACAAACCAACAGGGACTAGCGGGGGTCCTTCGCTCCTACAATGAGCAGTTCTTC.

This clonotype was detected a few times. The V and J genes are TRBV6-5 and TRBJ2-2; the D is unclear. CDR3 length equals 15 residues. Germline V lookup: CDR1 MNHEY, CDR2 SVGAGI. Trimming cost V 7 bases and J 1 base, with 13 bases left between them. CDR3 coding DNA: TGTGCCAGCACGGTCCAGCTAGGGAACACCGGGGAGCTGTTTTTT. This translates into CASTVQLGNTGELFF.

A note on this clonotype: One base away lies a much larger clone, so this may be a sequencing read error. The chain carries TRBV10-3 and TRBJ2-3; D is unresolved. This CDR3 region has 13 residues. Trimming cost V 10 bases and J 4 bases, with 15 bases left between them. The germline V gene has CDR1 ENHRY and CDR2 SYGVKD. The DNA for the CDR3 is TGTGCCACCCTGGGCAAGCCTCCAGATACGCAGTATTTT. It is translated as CATLGKPPDTQYF.

V and J are TRBV9 and TRBJ1-1, with D unclear. The V gene lost 2 bases and the J gene lost 1 base, with 9 bases spanning the gap. Germline V gene lookup returns CDR1 SGDLS and CDR2 YYNGEE. The CDR3 runs to 14 residues. The chain's CDR3 is CASSVSTANTEAFF. CDR3 DNA sequence: TGTGCCAGCAGCGTTTCGACCGCGAACACTGAAGCTTTCTTT.

This clonotype was counted ten times or more. V and J are TRBV6-6 and TRBJ2-1; D might be TRBD1 (6 bases). The CDR3 extends over 17 amino acids. Germline V gene data show CDR1 as MNHNY and CDR2 as SVGAGI (reference sequence). The V end was cut by 5 bases, the J end by 7 bases, with 24 bases between. The DNA of the CDR3 is TGTGCCAGCAGTCTTAGAAACAGGGCCGCAAGTGAGAATGAGCAGTTCTTC. It specifies CASSLRNRAASENEQFF.

Only a few counts were recorded for this clonotype. The gene calls are TRBV4-1 and TRBJ2-4; TRBD1 is a possible D gene (6 bases). V lost 4 bases and J 7 bases, leaving 17 bases between the germline ends. CDR3 size: 15 residues. The germline V gene has CDR1 MGHRA and CDR2 YSYEKL. CDR3 sequence: CASSLIGYRVNIQYF. CDR3 DNA: TGCGCCAGCAGCCTCATAGGATACAGGGTGAACATTCAGTACTTC.